A single sample gave rise to the 15 T cell receptor beta chains below, sequenced in a study of T cell responses to AZD1222 COVID-19 vaccine. The protocol was immunoSEQ multiplex PCR, while the TCRdb copy is restricted to in-frame clones and leaves out a portion. Among approximately 100,000 clones listed, more than 75% were seen once. The source material was peripheral blood, sampled 28 days after the second AZD1222 dose. These receptors were obtained from an adult who received the AZD1222 COVID-19 vaccine.

The rearrangement joins TRBV19 to TRBJ1-1, with TRBD1 matching 9 bases. This CDR3 is 13 amino acids long. The germline V gene encodes CDR1 LNHDA and CDR2 SQIVND (reference sequence). V was pared by 6 bases and J by 7 bases, with 6 bases of the junction left unmatched. CDR3 region: CASSGQGWDEAFF. CDR3 sequence (DNA): TGTGCCAGTAGCGGACAGGGGTGGGATGAAGCTTTCTTT.

The chain links TRBV4-1 to TRBJ1-4, with D tentatively TRBD1 (5 bases). The ends were cut back, 0 bases at V and 0 bases at J, with 8 bases in the middle. Germline V lookup: CDR1 MGHRA, CDR2 YSYEKL. The CDR3 totals 16 residues. The DNA for the CDR3 is TGCGCCAGCAGCCAAGATGGGGGAGCAACTAATGAAAAACTGTTTTTT. This sequence encodes CASSQDGGATNEKLFF.

This clone was counted a few times. The chain links TRBV27 to TRBJ2-2; D is ambiguous. Trimming cost V 6 bases and J 4 bases, with 12 bases left between them. The CDR3 sequence is 14 residues long. CDR1 and CDR2 (germline): MNHEY, SMNVEV (reference sequence). The CDR3 here is CASRAIPRTGELFF. The CDR3 DNA sequence: TGTGCCAGCAGGGCGATACCTCGCACCGGGGAGCTGTTTTTT.

V gene TRBV5-1 combines with J gene TRBJ2-3; TRBD1 is a possible D gene (6 bases). CDR3 length equals 15 residues. Germline CDR1 SGHRS, CDR2 YFSETQ. Trimming took off 7 bases at V and 2 bases at J, with 17 bases between the two ends. CDR3 sequence (DNA): TGCGCCAGCTCCCTCGAAGGGGGTTACACAGATACGCAGTATTTT. Its protein is CASSLEGGYTDTQYF.

In its sample, this clone was seen a few times. This chain uses TRBV7-2 with TRBJ2-1, with a tentative D call TRBD2 (6 bases). The germline V and J ends were trimmed by 7 bases and 2 bases, with 15 bases remaining between them. This CDR3 is built from 15 residues. Looked up from germline, CDR1 is SGHTA and CDR2 is FQGNSA. This chain's CDR3 is CASTRLGGAYNEQFF. Written as DNA, the CDR3 is TGTGCCAGCACCCGTTTGGGGGGTGCCTACAATGAGCAGTTCTTC.

This clone occurred once. The V call is TRBV19, the J call TRBJ1-2, with TRBD1 matching over 7 bases. There are 14 residues in the CDR3. With 7 bases clipped from V and 4 bases from J, the junction kept 9 bases outside the gene matches. The germline V gene encodes CDR1 LNHDA and CDR2 SQIVND (reference sequence). Here the CDR3 reads CASNPDRRIYGYTF. CDR3 DNA sequence: TGTGCCAGTAACCCGGACAGGAGAATCTATGGCTACACCTTC.

The rearrangement links TRBV4-1 to TRBJ1-2, with D uncertain. Trimming stripped 1 base from V and 1 base from J, with 7 bases between. Per the germline V gene, CDR1 is MGHRA and CDR2 is YSYEKL. The CDR3 extends over 14 amino acids. CDR3 sequence: CASSQGAFNYGYTF. CDR3 coding DNA: TGCGCCAGCAGCCAAGGGGCCTTTAACTATGGCTACACCTTC.

V gene TRBV19 combines with J gene TRBJ1-5, with a weak D call TRBD1 (5 bases). Looked up from germline, CDR1 is LNHDA and CDR2 is SQIVND (reference sequence). The CDR3 length is 13 residues. Trimming pared 5 bases from V and 5 bases from J, leaving 10 bases between. The CDR3 DNA is TGTGCCAGTAGTGGGGCAGGGTATCAGCCCCAGCATTTT. Protein sequence: CASSGAGYQPQHF.

The rearrangement links TRBV14 to TRBJ1-4; 9 bases are a match to TRBD1. This CDR3 has 14 amino acids. Germline lookup yields CDR1 SGHDN and CDR2 FVKESK. V lost 8 bases and J lost 6; bases outside the gene matches: 7. CDR3 in amino acids: CASRGTGFDEKLFF. CDR3 nucleotides: TGTGCCAGCCGGGGGACAGGGTTTGATGAAAAACTGTTTTTT.

The V and J genes are TRBV19 and TRBJ2-7; 10 bases agree with TRBD1. Trimming removed 3 bases from V and 2 bases from J; junction bases left unmatched: 10. Germline CDR1 reads LNHDA; CDR2 reads SQIVND (reference sequence). There are 17 residues in the CDR3. The CDR3 coding sequence is TGTGCCAGTAGTATTACTTCGGGACAGGGGTTGCCCTACGAGCAGTACTTC. Its translation: CASSITSGQGLPYEQYF.

The chain is built from TRBV27 and TRBJ2-5; TRBD2 matches 11 bases. CDR1 is MNHEY and CDR2 is SMNVEV in the germline V gene (reference sequence). Germline trimming cut 5 bases from V and 5 bases from J; bases unmatched to any gene: 7. The CDR3 loop spans 15 amino acids. The CDR3 is CASSPLTSGVETQYF. CDR3 nucleotides: TGTGCCAGCAGTCCCCTGACTAGCGGGGTTGAGACCCAGTACTTC.

The CDR3 loop reads CASGQQGRDTEAFF. CDR3 nucleotide sequence: TGTGCCAGCGGTCAACAGGGTCGAGACACTGAAGCTTTCTTT. The chain employs TRBV6-1 and TRBJ1-1, with a tentative D call TRBD1 (6 bases). The CDR3 contains 14 residues. Trimming stripped 8 bases from V and 3 bases from J, with 16 bases between. Germline V gene sequence: CDR1 MNHNS, CDR2 SASEGT.

There are a few counts of this clone. This chain uses TRBV28 with TRBJ1-1; perhaps TRBD1 as D (6 bases). The CDR3 has 13 residues. Germline assignment: CDR1 MDHEN and CDR2 SYDVKM. Deletions cut 6 bases from V and 4 bases from J, with 12 bases between. The DNA of the CDR3 is TGTGCCAGCAGGTCAACAGGGTCCACTGAAGCTTTCTTT. Its translation is CASRSTGSTEAFF.

This rearrangement joins TRBV28 to TRBJ2-2, with 7 bases fitting TRBD1. V was clipped by 7 bases and J by 8 bases; unmatched bases: 10. CDR1 is MDHEN and CDR2 is SYDVKM in the germline V gene. The CDR3 has 14 residues. The CDR3 nucleotides read TGTGCCAGCAATGACAGGGCCCGTTATGGGGAGCTGTTTTTT. It yields the protein CASNDRARYGELFF.

The genes are TRBV28 and TRBJ1-4, with TRBD1 matching 8 bases. CDR3 length: 12 amino acids. V trimming: 2 bases; J trimming: 12 bases; junction bases outside the gene matches: 2. Per the germline V gene, CDR1 is MDHEN and CDR2 is SYDVKM. CDR3 protein: CASSLATGELFF. In DNA, the CDR3 is TGTGCCAGCAGTTTAGCGACAGGGGAACTGTTTTTT.